Listed here is a single TCR beta chain. This clonotype occurred a few times. Its antigen is still unknown. No clone much larger than this one lies a single base away; base qualities are absent. This record comes from a study of T cell repertoires in cytomegalovirus infection (dated by TCRdb to the late 2010s). As for the study more broadly: Alongside well-studied HLA-B-restricted epitopes, the peptide stimulations were aimed at recently identified HLA-C-restricted CMV epitopes, whose presentation resists viral immunomodulation. Donor HLA type was relevant to the analysis, because carriage of CMV infection together with the matching HLA type was indicated by public TCR beta signatures.

The CDR3 contains 14 residues, cysteine and phenylalanine counted. Only CDR3 DNA is held: 42 bases, read in frame from base 1. The germline V gene supplies CDR1 SGHTA and CDR2 FQGNSA. A distance of 14 bases separates the germline ends of V and J, which lose 5 bases and 5 bases respectively. These reads were obtained on an Illumina HiSeq 1500. Through fastp at Q25 and MiXCR, TCRdb rebuilt clones from the public reads, retaining in-frame beta chains. Every distinct CDR3 protein forms one entry, paired with its most common genes and DNA. In this sample the table shows 700,000 to 850,000 distinct CDR3 sequences, approximately 32% of which occur a single time. Around 12% of the sample is in the top ten clones. The investigation overall reported the following: In both this cohort and an independent roughly 350-donor cohort, the cumulative frequency of public TCR beta family members distinguished carriers of CMV infection plus the relevant HLA type. In the ex vivo response, HLA-C-restricted CMV-specific TCR beta clonotypes were dominant, and in two of eight donors the single most frequent clonotype came from this HLA-C-restricted group.

The treatment or condition label for this specimen denotes: in vitro stimulation with specific CMV peptide epitopes to enrich CMV-specific T cells. The specimen was cultured CD8+ T cells from PBMCs, collected from culture after CMV antigen stimulation. The receptor comes from a human donor in good health (CMV status not recorded). Some clones in this sample may be carry-over from other donors' samples. The sequence is built from TRBV7-2 and TRBJ2-3; the D segment cannot be called with confidence. The CDR3 in this case is CASSPGIAGDTQYF. The DNA sequence reads TGTGCCAGCAGCCCTGGGATAGCTGGAGATACGCAGTATTTT.